Listed below are T cell receptor beta chains from one sample, sequenced in a study of shared clonotypes between healthy human individuals. The method was immunoSEQ multiplex PCR; TCRdb's version includes in-frame clones alone and lacks a portion of them. Of millions of clones in the sample, approximately 94% were seen once. The sequenced sample was naive CD8+ T cells sorted from blood. These receptors originate from a man aged 18-30 years in good health. Both conserved end residues are part of each CDR3. The D gene is left open where the match is weak. Rows may omit the clone size; those that give it use once, few, many or a size class.

TRBV30	-	TRBD1	TRBJ1-4	TGTGCCTGGAGTTACAGGGGGCTTAATGAAAAACTGTTTTTT	CAWSYRGLNEKLFF
TRBV10-3	-	-	TRBJ2-7	TGTGCCATCAGTGAGTCCTACGGGAGCTCCTACGAGCAGTACTTC	CAISESYGSSYEQYF
TRBV15	-	-	TRBJ1-1	TGTGCCACCCGTGGGCGACTGAACACTGAAGCTTTCTTT	CATRGRLNTEAFF
TRBV9	-	TRBD1	TRBJ1-5	TGTGCCAGCAGCGTAGCAGGGGGGAATCAGCCCCAGCATTTT	CASSVAGGNQPQHF
TRBV27	-	TRBD1	TRBJ1-1	TGTGCCAGCAGTTCCGGAGGGGGCAACACTGAAGCTTTCTTT	CASSSGGGNTEAFF
TRBV2	once	TRBD2	TRBJ2-1	TGTGCCAGCAGTGAAACTAGCGGGGAGCCCAATGAGCAGTTCTTC	CASSETSGEPNEQFF
TRBV9	-	-	TRBJ2-3	TGTGCCAGCAGCGTAGATCTTGGGGGTGGAGGAGATACGCAGTATTTT	CASSVDLGGGGDTQYF
TRBV6-6	-	-	TRBJ1-6	TGTGCCAGCAGTTACTCAGAGGGATACTCACCCCTCCACTTT	CASSYSEGYSPLHF
TRBV28	-	TRBD1	TRBJ1-6	TGTGCCAGCAGTTTCGCACAGGGGAATTCACCCCTCCACTTT	CASSFAQGNSPLHF
TRBV19	-	-	TRBJ1-1	TGTGCCAGCAAAAGGACACCGACTATGAACACTGAAGCTTTCTTT	CASKRTPTMNTEAFF
TRBV5-1	-	TRBD2	TRBJ2-7	TGCGCCAGCAGTTTTGGGACTAGCGGGTACGAGCAGTACTTC	CASSFGTSGYEQYF
TRBV27	-	-	TRBJ1-5	TGTGCCAGCAGTCGCCGGGATAGCAATCAGCCCCAGCATTTT	CASSRRDSNQPQHF
TRBV18	-	TRBD1	TRBJ1-1	TGTGCCAGCTCACCACCCCGGACAGGGCTAAACGGGGACACTGAAGCTTTCTTT	CASSPPRTGLNGDTEAFF
TRBV29-1	-	-	TRBJ2-7	TGCAGCGTTGAAGACTCAGGAGTCTACGAGCAGTACTTC	CSVEDSGVYEQYF
TRBV10-3	-	TRBD1	TRBJ1-1	TGTGCCATCAGTGATGGACAGGGGGAGTCTGAAGCTTTCTTT	CAISDGQGESEAFF
TRBV4-3	-	TRBD1	TRBJ1-1	TGCGCCAGCAGCCAAGGGGAAGGGACAGGGGCTTTCTTT	CASSQGEGTGAFF
TRBV30	-	-	TRBJ2-7	TGTGCCTGGAGCCCTGGGGTCCACGAGCAGTACTTC	CAWSPGVHEQYF
TRBV5-4	-	-	TRBJ2-5	TGTGCCAGCAGCTGGGAAGGGGGGGAACAAGAGACCCAGTACTTC	CASSWEGGEQETQYF
TRBV5-4	-	TRBD1	TRBJ2-2	TGTGCCAGCAGCTTGGGACAGGGAAGTACCGGGGAGCTGTTTTTT	CASSLGQGSTGELFF
TRBV28	-	TRBD1	TRBJ2-3	TGTGCCAGCAGGACAGGGTCCCATCCCGCAGATACGCAGTATTTT	CASRTGSHPADTQYF
TRBV5-1	-	-	TRBJ2-1	TGCGCCAGCAGCTTGGGCGGGGCAGACGGCGATGAGCAGTTCTTC	CASSLGGADGDEQFF
TRBV12-2	-	-	TRBJ2-4	TGTGCAACTCCTGGGGGAAACATTCAGTACTTC	CATPGGNIQYF
TRBV4-1	-	-	TRBJ2-7	TGCGCCAGCAGCCAAGTAAAGGATCTCTACGAGCAGTACTTC	CASSQVKDLYEQYF